These 13 T cell receptor beta chains came from one sample sequenced in a study of cytomegalovirus exposure and HLA in healthy donors. The PCR made use of 60 Vbeta and 13 Jbeta primers. This table comes from immunoSEQ multiplex PCR, and its TCRdb copy is limited to in-frame clones, with some not included. In the table there are some 180,000 clones, 60% to 80% of which are singletons. Material: PBMCs. The receptors stem from a woman in her twenties or thirties in good health and CMV-seronegative.

This clone has only one observation. This rearrangement joins TRBV6-5 to TRBJ2-5; no clear D. V dropped 5 bases and J dropped 1 base, with 11 bases sitting between them. The CDR3 covers 14 residues. CDR1 MNHEY and CDR2 SVGAGI come from the germline V gene. CDR3 protein: CASSDRRSQETQYF. The DNA for the CDR3 is TGTGCCAGCAGTGATCGGAGATCCCAAGAGACCCAGTACTTC.

The rearrangement uses TRBV19 and TRBJ1-1; 8 positions match TRBD1. CDR1 and CDR2 (germline): LNHDA, SQIVND (reference sequence). J lost 4 bases, V lost 3 bases, and 1 base had no gene match. The CDR3 has 13 residues. In DNA, the CDR3 is TGTGCCAGTAGTATCGACAGGGGCACTGAAGCTTTCTTT. This gives the protein CASSIDRGTEAFF.

This rearrangement joins TRBV7-9 to TRBJ1-1, with unresolved D. This CDR3 region has 12 residues. V lost 3 bases and J 3 bases, leaving 5 bases between the germline ends. Looked up from germline, CDR1 is SEHNR and CDR2 is FQNEAQ (reference sequence). CDR3 DNA: TGTGCCAGCAGCTTCGGGGACACTGAAGCTTTCTTT. It specifies CASSFGDTEAFF. Based on the CDR3 plus reference TRBV7-9 and TRBJ1-1, the full variable domain is DTGVSQNPRHKITKRGQNVTFRCDPISEHNRLYWYRQTLGQGPEFLTYFQNEAQLEKSRLLSDRFSAERPKGSFSTLEIQRTEQGDSAMYLCASSFGDTEAFFGQGTRLTVV.

This chain links TRBV7-9 with TRBJ2-1, with 7 bases matching TRBD2. Germline CDR1 SEHNR, CDR2 FQNEAQ (reference sequence). V lost 5 bases, J lost 9 bases, and 7 bases stayed unmatched. The CDR3 runs 13 residues. The CDR3 coding sequence is TGTGCCAGCAGCACCCGACTAGCCGGTGAGCAGTTCTTC. It codes for CASSTRLAGEQFF. The variable domain in full, with the rest retrieved from reference TRBV7-9 and TRBJ2-1, is DTGVSQNPRHKITKRGQNVTFRCDPISEHNRLYWYRQTLGQGPEFLTYFQNEAQLEKSRLLSDRFSAERPKGSFSTLEIQRTEQGDSAMYLCASSTRLAGEQFFGPGTRLTVL.

The chain is built from TRBV2 and TRBJ1-2; no definite D call. Germline V lookup: CDR1 SNHLY, CDR2 FYNNEI. This CDR3 comprises 13 residues. Trimming left V 0 bases short and J 6 bases short, with 8 bases between. DNA of the CDR3: TGTGCCAGCAGTGAAGCGCGCCAGGATGGCTACACCTTC. Its protein product is CASSEARQDGYTF.

The V and J genes are TRBV6-5 and TRBJ2-7, with 8 bases identical to TRBD2. V lost 2 bases, J lost 0 bases, and 0 bases stayed unmatched. The length of the CDR3 is 14 residues. Germline CDR1 and CDR2: MNHEY and SVGAGI. CDR3 in DNA: TGTGCCAGCAGTTACACTAGCGGCTCCTACGAGCAGTACTTC. It yields the protein CASSYTSGSYEQYF.

The chain links TRBV5-6 to TRBJ2-5; 12 bases match TRBD2. The CDR3 covers 14 residues. The germline V gene encodes CDR1 SGHDT and CDR2 YYEEEE. V lost 4 bases, J lost 3 bases, and 1 base stayed unmatched. DNA for the CDR3: TGTGCCAGCAGCCGACTAGCGGGAGAAGAGACCCAGTACTTC. This gives the protein CASSRLAGEETQYF.

This clone has a handful of counts. The J gene is TRBJ2-7, the V gene TRBV7-9, with TRBD2 identical over 10 bases. The junction had 6 bases not matched to a gene; V was cut back by 4 bases and J by 3 bases. The CDR3 sequence is 15 residues long. Per germline, CDR1 SEHNR and CDR2 FQNEAQ (reference sequence). CDR3 amino acids: CASSSPWTSGYEQYF. The CDR3 DNA reads as TGTGCCAGCAGCTCTCCATGGACTAGCGGCTACGAGCAGTACTTC.

This clone was seen a handful of times. The chain has TRBV6-5 and TRBJ1-2; TRBD1 is a possible D gene (6 bases). The CDR3 has 15 amino acids. Germline V lookup: CDR1 MNHEY, CDR2 SVGAGI. V was pared by 2 bases and J by 4 bases, with 14 bases between. CDR3 region: CASSYLVTGFYGYTF. CDR3 DNA sequence: TGTGCCAGCAGTTACCTGGTGACAGGCTTCTATGGCTACACCTTC.

The chain links TRBV5-4 to TRBJ2-3, with a possible D match to TRBD1 (5 bases). Germline V gives CDR1 SGHNT, CDR2 YYREEE (reference sequence). V lost 0 bases and J 7 bases, leaving 12 bases between the germline ends. The CDR3 contains 14 residues. DNA for the CDR3: TGTGCCAGCAGCTTGGGCCTCGACAGTAATACGCAGTATTTT. As protein: CASSLGLDSNTQYF.

The chain has TRBV5-6 and TRBJ2-5, with D possibly TRBD2 on 5 matching bases. Looked up from germline, CDR1 is SGHDT and CDR2 is YYEEEE. This CDR3 has 13 residues. V lost 7 bases to trimming and J lost 7 bases, with 17 bases between them. The CDR3 is CASAFREGGTQYF. CDR3 in DNA: TGTGCCAGCGCCTTCCGGGAAGGCGGGACCCAGTACTTC.

J is TRBJ1-1 and V is TRBV4-1; D might be TRBD1 (5 bases). Trimming shortened V by 4 bases and J by 5 bases, and 20 bases separated the two germline ends. CDR3 length: 16 amino acids. Germline assignment: CDR1 MGHRA and CDR2 YSYEKL. Here the CDR3 DNA reads TGCGCCAGCAGCCCATCGAAAGGGGAGGGCCGGACTGAAGCTTTCTTT. This gives the protein CASSPSKGEGRTEAFF.

The count of this clone is one. The J gene is TRBJ1-2, the V gene TRBV30; a weak D match, TRBD1 (6 bases). Germline V lookup: CDR1 GTSNPN, CDR2 SVGIG (reference sequence). CDR3 length: 13 residues. Deletions cut 5 bases from V and 2 bases from J, with 12 bases between. DNA for the CDR3: TGTGCCTGGGGGGACAAACAGAACTATGGCTACACCTTC. Translated: CAWGDKQNYGYTF.